The 29 T cell receptor beta chains below were found in one sample sequenced in a study of shared clonotypes between healthy human individuals. Using immunoSEQ multiplex PCR, the repertoire was profiled, and TCRdb retains in-frame clones only, with some absent. The repertoire has about 380,000 clones, around 96% of them found once; the top ten carry approximately 0.32%. The sample comprised memory CD8+ T cells sorted from blood. Documented subset: CD45RO+ cells pooled with CCR7-negative TemRA cells. Source of these receptors: a man aged 25-45 years in good health.

Details on this clone: This sample includes further DNA sequences coding for the same CDR3. This sequence joins TRBV30 and TRBJ1-5; D is undetermined. Trimming took off 0 bases at V and 2 bases at J, with 5 bases between the two ends. The CDR3 totals 13 residues. The germline V gene encodes CDR1 GTSNPN and CDR2 SVGIG (reference sequence). CDR3 sequence: CAWSVRGNQPQHF. The CDR3 DNA reads as TGTGCCTGGAGTGTACGAGGCAATCAGCCCCAGCATTTT.

As regards this clone: This sample also contains other DNA sequences that code for the same CDR3. The CDR3 is CASSDYEQYF. CDR3 in DNA: TGTGCCAGCAGTGACTACGAGCAGTACTTC. This chain links TRBV28 with TRBJ2-7, with D hard to call. Trimming left V 5 bases short and J 3 bases short, with 2 bases between. This CDR3 is 10 amino acids long. Germline loops: CDR1 MDHEN, CDR2 SYDVKM.

This sequence joins TRBV18 and TRBJ2-4; D is unresolved. Germline V gives CDR1 KGHSH, CDR2 LQKENI. The V end lost 3 bases, the J end lost 0 bases, and 3 bases lay between the germline ends. The CDR3 totals 13 residues. The CDR3 DNA follows: TGTGCCAGCTCACCCATAGCCAAAAACATTCAGTACTTC. Translated, it gives CASSPIAKNIQYF.

V usage is TRBV11-2 and J usage is TRBJ2-4; perhaps TRBD1 as D (7 bases). Germline-derived CDR1 and CDR2 are SGHAT and FQNNGV. Deletions cut 5 bases from V and 9 bases from J, with 23 bases between. This CDR3 has 16 amino acids. This CDR3 is CASSQDGGGGRIIQYF. Written as DNA, the CDR3 is TGTGCCAGCAGCCAAGACGGAGGGGGCGGAAGGATCATTCAGTACTTC. The full variable domain, in which reference TRBV11-2 and TRBJ2-4 provide the parts outside the CDR3, is EAGVAQSPRYKIIEKRQSVAFWCNPISGHATLYWYQQILGQGPKLLIQFQNNGVVDDSQLPKDRFSAERLKGVDSTLKIQPAKLEDSAVYLCASSQDGGGGRIIQYFGAGTRLSVL.

This clone was counted a single time. The CDR3 region has the DNA TGTGCCAGCGGGACTAGCGGGACAACCGGGGAGCTGTTTTTT. As protein: CASGTSGTTGELFF. V is TRBV7-3 and J is TRBJ2-2; 13 bases are shared with TRBD2. Trimming removed 8 bases from V and 5 bases from J; junction bases left unmatched: 2. Germline V gene data show CDR1 as SGHTA and CDR2 as FQGTGA. This CDR3 is built from 14 residues.

This chain joins TRBV7-2 and TRBJ2-1; 12 bases fit TRBD2. The CDR3 totals 16 residues. The J segment lost 5 bases and the V segment lost 4 bases, leaving 6 bases of the junction unmatched. Germline V gene sequence: CDR1 SGHTA, CDR2 FQGNSA. The CDR3 here is CASSSPGTSGHNEQFF. For the CDR3, the DNA is TGTGCCAGCAGCTCCCCCGGGACTAGCGGGCACAATGAGCAGTTCTTC.

CDR3 in DNA: TGTGCCAGCTCAACAGGGTATGACACCGGGGAGCTGTTTTTT. It codes for CASSTGYDTGELFF. The chain is built from TRBV18 and TRBJ2-2; the D gene is possibly TRBD1 (6 bases). Trimming pared 5 bases from V and 3 bases from J, leaving 10 bases between. Germline assignment: CDR1 KGHSH and CDR2 LQKENI. The CDR3 spans 14 residues. The full variable domain, its missing parts supplied by reference TRBV18 and TRBJ2-2, is NAGVMQNPRHLVRRRGQEARLRCSPMKGHSHVYWYRQLPEEGLKFMVYLQKENIIDESGMPKERFSAEFPKEGPSILRIQQVVRGDSAAYFCASSTGYDTGELFFGEGSRLTVL.

The chain links TRBV4-2 to TRBJ2-3; D unclear. V was cut by 2 bases and J by 5 bases, with 8 bases left in between. CDR3 length equals 13 residues. Germline loops: CDR1 LGHNA, CDR2 YNFKEQ. CDR3 loop: CASSQHPGDTQYF. CDR3 bases: TGTGCCAGCAGCCAACACCCGGGAGATACGCAGTATTTT.

The V gene is TRBV5-8, the J gene TRBJ1-3; no clear D. Between the trimmed V and J ends, which lost 0 bases and 2 bases, there was a span of 6 bases. The CDR3 contains 14 residues. In germline, CDR1 is SGHTS, CDR2 YDEGEE. The CDR3 here is CASSLGGTGNTIYF. For the CDR3, the DNA is TGTGCCAGCAGCTTGGGAGGGACTGGAAACACCATATATTTT. Full variable domain (outside the CDR3, taken from reference TRBV5-8 and TRBJ1-3): EAGVTQSPTHLIKTRGQQATLRCSPISGHTSVYWYQQALGLGLQFLLWYDEGEERNRGNFPPRFSGRQFPNYSSELNVNALELEDSALYLCASSLGGTGNTIYFGEGSWLTVV.

This clone was seen a single time. This chain links TRBV19 with TRBJ1-3, with D perhaps matching TRBD1 (5 bases). Trimming removed 9 bases at V and 3 bases at J, with 15 bases between. Germline V gives CDR1 LNHDA, CDR2 SQIVND (reference sequence). The CDR3 runs to 14 residues. Here the CDR3 DNA reads TGTGCCAGCGGCCGCTCAGGGATTGGAAACACCATATATTTT. The encoded protein is CASGRSGIGNTIYF.

The chain couples TRBV4-2 to TRBJ2-1; TRBD2 might be the D (5 bases). Trimming shortened V by 1 base and J by 1 base, and 17 bases separated the two germline ends. The CDR3 is 18 amino acids. CDR1 is LGHNA and CDR2 is YNFKEQ in the germline V gene. The CDR3 DNA follows: TGTGCCAGCAGCCAAGTTCCCTTCGGGATTACTTCCTACAATGAGCAGTTCTTC. Protein: CASSQVPFGITSYNEQFF.

This chain links TRBV25-1 with TRBJ2-4, with TRBD1 as a possible D gene (6 bases). V shed 3 bases and J shed 9 bases, with 6 bases lying between them. This CDR3 spans 11 amino acids. Germline CDR1 reads MGHDK; CDR2 reads SYGVNS. CDR3 nucleotides: TGTGCCAGCAGTGACAGGGGCATTCAGTACTTC. It translates to CASSDRGIQYF.

The V call is TRBV27, the J call TRBJ2-7; 8 positions match TRBD2. The CDR3 runs 13 residues. Germline V CDR1 and CDR2: MNHEY, SMNVEV (reference sequence). V was pared by 9 bases and J by 11 bases, with 15 bases of the junction left unmatched. Here the CDR3 reads CASGVGGRPPEYF. CDR3 DNA sequence: TGTGCCAGTGGGGTGGGCGGGAGGCCTCCCGAGTACTTC.

The CDR3 spells CASSLIGRTGELFF. The CDR3 DNA sequence: TGTGCCAGCAGCTTAATAGGCCGTACCGGGGAGCTGTTTTTT. The chain employs TRBV11-2 and TRBJ2-2; no clear D. Germline CDR1 and CDR2: SGHAT and FQNNGV. The CDR3 is 14 amino acids. V was pared by 2 bases and J by 5 bases, with 9 bases between.

This sequence joins TRBV19 and TRBJ1-4; no clear D. This CDR3 contains 15 residues. Per germline, CDR1 LNHDA and CDR2 SQIVND (reference sequence). V was clipped by 2 bases and J by 0 bases, with 7 bases between them. The CDR3 region is CASSISTATNEKLFF. CDR3 coding DNA: TGTGCCAGTAGTATAAGCACAGCAACTAATGAAAAACTGTTTTTT.

J is TRBJ2-7 and V is TRBV5-6, with no clear D. Germline V gene data show CDR1 as SGHDT and CDR2 as YYEEEE. The CDR3 loop spans 13 amino acids. The ends were cut back, 0 bases at V and 0 bases at J, with 4 bases in the middle. CDR3 sequence reads: CASSLATSYEQYF. In nucleotides, the CDR3 is TGTGCCAGCAGCTTGGCCACCTCCTACGAGCAGTACTTC.

The V call is TRBV5-6, the J call TRBJ2-3; D uncertain. CDR1 SGHDT and CDR2 YYEEEE come from the germline V gene. Deletions cut 4 bases from V and 0 bases from J, with 9 bases between. The CDR3 totals 14 residues. DNA of the CDR3: TGTGCCAGCAGCGGCCCCCTTAGCACAGATACGCAGTATTTT. Translated, it gives CASSGPLSTDTQYF.

This chain joins TRBV13 and TRBJ2-7; 13 bases agree with TRBD2. The CDR3 runs to 16 residues. V trimming: 3 bases; J trimming: 7 bases; junction bases outside the gene matches: 9. Germline V gene sequence: CDR1 PRHDT, CDR2 FYEKMQ (reference sequence). The CDR3, as DNA: TGTGCCAGCAGCTTGACTAGCGGGAGGTCCTCGGGGGAGCAGTACTTC. This sequence encodes CASSLTSGRSSGEQYF.

The chain links TRBV5-6 to TRBJ2-7, with D perhaps TRBD2 (5 bases). With 1 base removed from V and 2 bases from J, the gap between germline ends came to 16 bases. The CDR3 covers 16 residues. Germline CDR1 reads SGHDT; CDR2 reads YYEEEE. The CDR3 protein is CASSLFNGVTTYEQYF. CDR3 coding DNA: TGTGCCAGCAGCTTGTTTAATGGGGTGACTACCTACGAGCAGTACTTC.

Comments on this clone: This specimen includes other DNA sequences encoding the same CDR3. This CDR3 reads CASSLGGSTDTQYF. DNA of the CDR3: TGCGCCAGCAGCTTGGGTGGGTCCACAGATACGCAGTATTTT. The chain couples TRBV5-1 to TRBJ2-3; no clear D gene. Trimming took off 0 bases at V and 2 bases at J, with 7 bases between the two ends. The CDR3 consists of 14 residues. The germline V gene encodes CDR1 SGHRS and CDR2 YFSETQ.

The V and J genes are TRBV5-1 and TRBJ1-4; D uncertain. Between the trimmed V and J ends, which lost 3 bases and 2 bases, there was a span of 11 bases. The CDR3 contains 15 residues. Germline V gene sequence: CDR1 SGHRS, CDR2 YFSETQ. This chain's CDR3 is CASSSGERTNEKLFF. As DNA, the CDR3 is TGCGCCAGCAGCTCGGGAGAGCGGACTAATGAAAAACTGTTTTTT.

The chain recombines TRBV4-1 with TRBJ2-7; D is perhaps TRBD2 (5 bases). Deletions cut 1 base from V and 2 bases from J, with 12 bases between. This CDR3 has 15 residues. Germline V gene sequence: CDR1 MGHRA, CDR2 YSYEKL. DNA for the CDR3: TGCGCCAGCAGCCAAGTGGCGGGTACTCCCTACGAGCAGTACTTC. Protein product: CASSQVAGTPYEQYF.

Details on this clone: Additional DNA sequences in this sample encode the identical CDR3. V is TRBV7-9 and J is TRBJ1-3; D unclear. There are 15 residues in the CDR3. The germline gives CDR1 SEHNR, CDR2 FQNEAQ (reference sequence). Trimming pared 1 base from V and 0 bases from J, leaving 7 bases between. The CDR3 nucleotides read TGTGCCAGCAGCTTAGTTGGGAACTCTGGAAACACCATATATTTT. Amino acid sequence: CASSLVGNSGNTIYF.

The chain joins TRBV5-1 to TRBJ2-5; D remains unclear. The length of the CDR3 is 16 residues. V was cut by 4 bases and J by 5 bases, with 21 bases left in between. From germline, CDR1 is SGHRS and CDR2 YFSETQ. The CDR3 region has the DNA TGCGCCAGCAGCCTCGAATCATACGGCAGAGCCGAGACCCAGTACTTC. This translates into CASSLESYGRAETQYF.

The chain combines TRBV28 with TRBJ2-7; 10 bases line up with TRBD1. From germline, CDR1 is MDHEN and CDR2 SYDVKM. CDR3 size: 14 residues. The V segment lost 7 bases and the J segment 3 bases; nucleotides outside the gene matches: 6. As DNA, the CDR3 is TGTGCCAGCATGACAGGGGGCGAATACTACGAGCAGTACTTC. As protein: CASMTGGEYYEQYF. The entire variable domain, with the rest obtained from reference TRBV28 and TRBJ2-7, is as follows: DVKVTQSSRYLVKRTGEKVFLECVQDMDHENMFWYRQDPGLGLRLIYFSYDVKMKEKGDIPEGYSVSREKKERFSLILESASTNQTSMYLCASMTGGEYYEQYFGPGTRLTVT.

This sequence joins TRBV7-2 and TRBJ2-5; D gene ambiguous. Germline CDR1 SGHTA, CDR2 FQGNSA. The CDR3 has 15 amino acids. V lost 2 bases, J lost 5 bases, and 15 bases lay in between. The CDR3 sequence is CASSLSRRPMETQYF. The CDR3 nucleotides read TGTGCCAGCAGCTTATCCAGGAGACCCATGGAGACCCAGTACTTC.

The chain is built from TRBV30 and TRBJ2-7; D gene uncertain. CDR1 GTSNPN and CDR2 SVGIG come from the germline V gene (reference sequence). The CDR3 consists of 13 residues. V lost 6 bases and J lost 4, with 16 bases in between. CDR3 sequence reads: CACIRPGGYEQYF. In DNA, the CDR3 is TGTGCCTGTATTCGCCCCGGCGGTTACGAGCAGTACTTC.

The chain carries TRBV11-2 and TRBJ2-5; D gene uncertain. Trimming took 6 bases from V and 3 from J, leaving 8 bases between them. The CDR3 is made up of 12 amino acids. CDR1 is SGHAT and CDR2 is FQNNGV in the germline V gene. The CDR3 sequence: CASRTGKETQYF. The CDR3 DNA sequence: TGTGCCAGCAGGACTGGAAAAGAGACCCAGTACTTC.

This chain connects TRBV28 to TRBJ2-5; 10 bases are a match to TRBD2. This CDR3 has 14 residues. V shed 7 bases and J 5 bases; nucleotides not matched to a gene: 7. Germline values: CDR1 MDHEN, CDR2 SYDVKM. The CDR3 region has the DNA TGTGCCAGCACCCCTCTAGCGGGAGCGGAGACCCAGTACTTC. It is translated as CASTPLAGAETQYF.